The present TCR beta chain was sequenced within a study of beta chain features in type 1 diabetes. Study-wide background: Examination covered roughly 100,000,000 sorted cells spanning all samples. Study-level results: There was a moderate but significant shortening of TCRB CDR3s in all four CD4+ subsets of Type 1 diabetes patients.

This clone showed up just a few times. What it binds is not known. Every isolated RNA sample was fully reverse transcribed, so sequencing captured expressed TCRB transcripts. The repertoire was sequenced with immunoSEQ multiplex PCR; TCRdb's copy has only in-frame clones and lacks some. This table holds some 290,000 clones, approximately 14% found once. This CDR3 spans 14 amino acids. With V trimmed by 8 bases and J by 3 bases, 5 bases remained unmatched. Germline V gene sequence: CDR1 LNHDA, CDR2 SQIVND (reference sequence). The clonotype originates from a man between 25 and 39 years old with type 1 diabetes. The sequencing sample was made of naive CD4+ T cells from blood. The V gene is TRBV19, the J gene TRBJ2-2; 8 bases agree with TRBD1. The CDR3 DNA sequence: TGTGCCAGTCGTACAGGGGGGCACACCGGGGAGCTGTTTTTT. Translation gives CASRTGGHTGELFF.